Included here is one TCR beta chain sequence, with context. Its cognate antigen is unknown. Investigators isolated RNA and reverse transcribed it into cDNA to act as the sequencing template. Clones were sequenced by immunoSEQ multiplex PCR, and TCRdb holds only the in-frame ones, with some missing. In the table there are some 25,000 clones, around 50% of which are singletons. These data come from a study of CD8+ T cells in alopecia areata. Study conclusions and caveats: Clonality exceeded that of normal scalp in lesional scalp, most notably in alopecia totalis/universalis.

Unmatched junction bases numbered 9, after V lost 5 bases and J lost 2 bases. The CDR3 runs 17 residues. Germline CDR1 and CDR2: MDHEN and SYDVKM. The source is a human donor with alopecia areata. This rearrangement joins TRBV28 to TRBJ2-5; TRBD2 agrees at 12 bases. The sequenced sample was NKG2D-high CD8+ T cells sorted from blood. CDR3 in DNA: TGTGCCAGCAGTCTAGCGGGAGGGCCTTTGTATCAAGAGACCCAGTACTTC. Translating gives CASSLAGGPLYQETQYF.